This is a list of T cell receptor beta chains from one sample in a study of T cell responses to AZD1222 COVID-19 vaccine. TCRdb's table, derived via immunoSEQ multiplex PCR, lists solely in-frame clones and lacks some. In the table there are some 49,000 clones, around 90% of which are singletons. The material sequenced was peripheral blood, taken 28 days after the second AZD1222 dose. These receptors all stem from an adult who received the AZD1222 COVID-19 vaccine. The CDR3 runs from the conserved cysteine through the conserved F or W. D genes are given only for firm matches. Some rows have no size entry. The others give once, few or many, or a class for an expanded clone.

d_call j_call clone_size v_call cdr3_aa cdr3_nt
. TRBJ1-6 . TRBV7-8 CASSRFGGRDSPLHF TGTGCCAGCAGCCGTTTCGGGGGACGGGATTCACCCCTCCACTTT
. TRBJ2-7 . TRBV6-2/TRBV6-3 CASSYSYNVQYF TGTGCCAGCAGTTACTCCTACAACGTTCAGTACTTC
. TRBJ1-5 . TRBV6-2/TRBV6-3 CASSYSTRGDQPQHF TGTGCCAGCAGTTACTCGACCAGGGGAGACCAGCCCCAGCATTTT
. TRBJ2-7 . TRBV11-2 CASSTTSATYEQYF TGTGCCAGCAGCACGACATCTGCTACCTACGAGCAGTACTTC
. TRBJ2-7 . TRBV7-2 CASSLWSSYEQYF TGTGCCAGCAGCTTGTGGAGCTCCTACGAGCAGTACTTC
. TRBJ2-7 . TRBV15 CATSRDLVTGSYEQYF TGTGCCACCAGCAGAGATCTAGTGACAGGCTCCTACGAGCAGTACTTC
. TRBJ1-2 . TRBV9 CASSQSGSGYGYTF TGTGCCAGCTCCCAATCCGGTTCGGGCTATGGCTACACCTTC
. TRBJ2-7 . TRBV4-1 CASSQSLVSYEQYF TGCGCCAGCAGCCAATCACTAGTTTCCTACGAGCAGTACTTC
. TRBJ1-1 . TRBV7-8 CASSLVNTGPTEAFF TGTGCCAGCAGCTTAGTTAACACAGGGCCCACTGAAGCTTTCTTT
. TRBJ1-5 . TRBV4-1 CASSHNRDSNQPQHF TGCGCCAGCAGCCACAACAGGGATAGCAATCAGCCCCAGCATTTT
. TRBJ2-1 . TRBV2 CASRLESYNEQFF TGTGCCAGCCGTCTAGAATCCTACAATGAGCAGTTCTTC
TRBD2 TRBJ2-2 . TRBV11-3 CASSLDPWTSGRASDTGELFF TGTGCCAGCAGCTTAGATCCCTGGACTAGCGGGAGGGCCTCGGATACCGGGGAGCTGTTTTTT
. TRBJ2-7 . TRBV18 CASSPAGSLSYEQYF TGTGCCAGCTCACCCGCGGGGAGCCTTTCCTACGAGCAGTACTTC
TRBD1 TRBJ1-6 once TRBV7-6 CASSLGRTGLSPLHF TGTGCCAGCAGCTTAGGCAGGACAGGGTTATCACCCCTCCACTTT
TRBD2 TRBJ2-5 few TRBV3-1/TRBV3-2 CASSSWTSGRYQETQYF TGTGCCAGCAGCTCCTGGACTAGCGGGAGGTACCAAGAGACCCAGTACTTC
. TRBJ1-2 . TRBV7-2 CASRPDGSHYGYTF TGTGCCAGCAGACCGGACGGGTCCCATTATGGCTACACCTTC
. TRBJ1-4 . TRBV6-5 CASNRAGGTNEKLFF TGTGCCAGCAATAGGGCTGGAGGAACTAATGAAAAACTGTTTTTT
TRBD1 TRBJ1-2 . TRBV7-2 CASSLQGAYYGYTF TGTGCCAGCAGCTTACAGGGGGCTTATTATGGCTACACCTTC
. TRBJ2-2 . TRBV24-1 CATSDLQWAGDSPGELFF TGTGCCACCAGTGATTTGCAATGGGCAGGGGACTCCCCCGGGGAGCTGTTTTTT
. TRBJ2-1 . TRBV27 CASSVSGLSYNEQFF TGTGCCAGCAGTGTCTCAGGCCTTTCCTACAATGAGCAGTTCTTC
. TRBJ1-1 . TRBV7-2 CASSFLGVMNTEAFF TGTGCCAGCAGCTTCCTAGGGGTCATGAACACTGAAGCTTTCTTT
. TRBJ2-2 . TRBV7-7 CASSSGWSAGELFF TGTGCTAGCAGCTCAGGTTGGAGCGCCGGGGAGCTGTTTTTT
TRBD1 TRBJ1-6 . TRBV18 CASSPTPPGQNSPLHF TGTGCCAGCTCACCTACTCCCCCGGGACAGAATTCACCCCTCCACTTT
. TRBJ2-7 . TRBV6-5 CASRDSATYEQYF TGTGCCAGCAGGGACAGCGCCACCTACGAGCAGTACTTC
. TRBJ1-1 few TRBV20-1 CSAQANTEAFF TGCAGTGCTCAGGCCAACACTGAAGCTTTCTTT
TRBD1 TRBJ2-7 . TRBV5-6 CASSRTGYEQYF TGTGCCAGCAGTCGGACAGGTTACGAGCAGTACTTC
. TRBJ1-1 . TRBV18 CASSPAGGTEAFF TGTGCCAGCTCACCAGCGGGAGGCACTGAAGCTTTCTTT
. TRBJ1-3 . TRBV6-1 CASSERRPGDSGNTIYF TGTGCCAGCAGTGAGAGGCGTCCAGGAGACTCTGGAAACACCATATATTTT
. TRBJ1-5 . TRBV6-5 CASSPTGNQPQHF TGTGCCAGCAGTCCCACAGGGAATCAGCCCCAGCATTTT
. TRBJ2-1 . TRBV27 CASSFGDTYNEQFF TGTGCCAGCAGTTTCGGAGACACTTACAATGAGCAGTTCTTC
. TRBJ1-4 . TRBV2 CASSEQGEKLFF TGTGCCAGCAGTGAACAGGGGGAAAAACTGTTTTTT
TRBD2 TRBJ2-3 . TRBV5-1 CASSSGTSSTDTQYF TGCGCCAGCAGCTCCGGGACTAGCAGCACAGATACGCAGTATTTT
TRBD1 TRBJ2-7 once TRBV14 CASSQGTGATKQYF TGTGCCAGCAGCCAAGGGACAGGAGCTACGAAACAGTACTTC
. TRBJ2-5 . TRBV2 CASRGETQYF TGTGCCAGCAGGGGAGAGACCCAGTACTTC
TRBD1 TRBJ1-6 once TRBV14 CASSQVTGRSPLHF TGTGCCAGCAGCCAAGTGACAGGGAGATCACCCCTCCACTTT
. TRBJ2-2 . TRBV6-5 CASTPFQTGELFF TGTGCCAGCACCCCCTTCCAAACCGGGGAGCTGTTTTTT
TRBD1 TRBJ1-5 . TRBV2 CASSEEEQGVNQPQHF TGTGCCAGCAGTGAGGAGGAACAGGGGGTCAATCAGCCCCAGCATTTT
. TRBJ2-7 . TRBV3-1/TRBV3-2 CASSQGPGYEQYF TGTGCCAGCAGCCAAGGCCCGGGCTACGAGCAGTACTTC
. TRBJ2-3 . TRBV5-5 CASGAEAYTDTQYF TGTGCCAGCGGGGCGGAAGCCTACACAGATACGCAGTATTTT
. TRBJ1-5 . TRBV5-1 CASSLEGVDQPQHF TGCGCCAGCAGCTTGGAAGGGGTGGATCAGCCCCAGCATTTT
. TRBJ2-1 . TRBV12-3/TRBV12-4 CASSSQVDNEQFF TGTGCCAGCAGTTCACAGGTTGACAATGAGCAGTTCTTC
TRBD2 TRBJ2-5 . TRBV5-1 CASSPGTSGTETQYF TGCGCCAGCAGCCCCGGGACTAGCGGGACTGAGACCCAGTACTTC
. TRBJ2-2 . TRBV4-1 CASSQGALQISNTGELFF TGCGCCAGCAGCCAAGGAGCCTTACAGATCTCGAACACCGGGGAGCTGTTTTTT
TRBD1 TRBJ2-7 . TRBV10-3 CAISESIFSGTENTYEQYF TGTGCCATCAGTGAGTCTATCTTTTCCGGGACAGAAAACACCTACGAGCAGTACTTC
. TRBJ1-4 . TRBV5-1 CASSLGGSTNEKLFF TGCGCCAGCAGCTTGGGAGGGAGCACTAATGAAAAACTGTTTTTT
TRBD1 TRBJ2-7 . TRBV6-2/TRBV6-3 CASSYGEAGQGIGEQYF TGTGCCAGCAGTTACGGAGAGGCGGGACAGGGAATAGGCGAGCAGTACTTC
. TRBJ2-1 once TRBV27 CASSLRRDNEQFF TGTGCCAGCAGTTTAAGACGGGACAATGAGCAGTTCTTC
. TRBJ1-2 . TRBV28 CASSRPRLEYGYTF TGTGCCAGCAGTCGCCCTCGACTAGAGTATGGCTACACCTTC
TRBD1 TRBJ1-2 . TRBV6-2/TRBV6-3 CASSGTAYGYTF TGTGCCAGCAGCGGGACAGCCTATGGCTACACCTTC
. TRBJ1-2 few TRBV30 CAWTPLANYGYTF TGTGCCTGGACCCCACTGGCTAACTATGGCTACACCTTC
. TRBJ1-3 . TRBV18 CASSPPGISGNTIYF TGTGCCAGCTCACCTCCGGGGATCTCTGGAAACACCATATATTTT
TRBD2 TRBJ2-5 once TRBV10-3 CAISDQRTSGSGETQYF TGTGCCATCAGCGATCAAAGGACTAGCGGGAGTGGTGAGACCCAGTACTTC
. TRBJ2-5 . TRBV7-9 CASSLTQGSETQYF TGTGCCAGCAGCTTAACACAGGGTAGTGAGACCCAGTACTTC